The TCR beta chain described here comes from a study of post-analysis software for immune sequencing data. As for the study in general: The disease courses spanned relapsing-remitting, secondary progressive and progressive-relapsing forms of multiple sclerosis.

Overall study results and limits: Several TRBV segments were more frequent in patients than controls; TRBV5-6, TRBV5-1 and TRBV20-1 belonged to this group. Same-batch preparations were strongly co-clustered by F measure. Normalized Chao1 diversity was significantly lower in multiple sclerosis patients than in controls.

The library was made from cDNA and included unique molecular identifiers. T cells numbering roughly 0.85 to 10 million gave rise to a few hundred thousand cDNA molecules. TCRdb analysed the PCR reads with MiXCR anew, one entry per CDR3 protein. The sample consists of fewer than 550,000 distinct CDR3 sequences, 30% to 40% of them appearing once. Remarks on this clonotype: The target antigen is unknown.

Germline CDR1 and CDR2: SQVTM and ANQGSEA. This CDR3 comprises 8 residues. The specimen sequenced was blood. This TCR came from a girl aged 2 to 17 with multiple sclerosis. This chain joins TRBV29-1 and TRBJ1-1; D uncertain. CDR3 nucleotides: TGCAAAGCCGGTGAAGCTTTCTTT. Translated, it gives CKAGEAFF.